A selection of T cell receptor beta chains follows, all from one sample in a study of CD8 T cells in ankylosing spondylitis. MiXCR was run by TCRdb on the 5' RACE reads, yielding one entry per CDR3 protein. The table records 200,000 to 300,000 distinct CDR3 sequences, roughly a tenth of them present only once. Sequencing was carried out using blood, either unsorted or a sorted T cell fraction (not recorded which). Receptors were obtained from a male donor with ankylosing spondylitis or in good health (not recorded which). Each CDR3 is given with its conserved first and last residue. The order of the fields is J gene, V gene, D gene, clone size, CDR3 protein, CDR3 DNA. A D gene is named only where the DNA matches it firmly. Clone size appears in some rows only: once, few, many, or a class for an expanded clone.

J: TRBJ2-7; V: TRBV12-3/TRBV12-4; D: NA; size: few; CDR3: CASSFSRSSYEQYF; DNA: TGTGCCAGCAGTTTTTCGCGGAGCTCCTACGAGCAGTACTTC
J: TRBJ1-6; V: TRBV3-1; D: NA; size: once; CDR3: CASSQTPGGAGSPLHF; DNA: TGTGCCAGCAGCCAGACACCCGGTGGGGCAGGTTCACCCCTCCACTTT
J: TRBJ2-5; V: TRBV12-3/TRBV12-4; D: NA; size: NA; CDR3: CASSSGLGGITEETQYF; DNA: TGTGCCAGCAGTTCCGGGCTAGGGGGTATTACTGAAGAGACCCAGTACTTC
J: TRBJ2-1; V: TRBV5-1; D: NA; size: few; CDR3: CASSPRDTRREQFF; DNA: TGCGCCAGCAGCCCCCGGGACACTCGCCGAGAGCAGTTCTTC
J: TRBJ2-6; V: TRBV12-3/TRBV12-4; D: NA; size: many; CDR3: CASSLNSGGANVLTF; DNA: TGTGCCAGCAGTCTTAACTCTGGGGGGGCCAACGTCCTGACTTTC
J: TRBJ2-2; V: TRBV15; D: NA; size: many; CDR3: CATSRDHPSANTGELFF; DNA: TGTGCCACCAGCAGAGATCATCCGTCAGCGAACACCGGGGAGCTGTTTTTT
J: TRBJ2-1; V: TRBV11-1; D: TRBD1; size: few; CDR3: CASSSSGTGVWNEQFF; DNA: TGTGCCAGCAGCTCATCCGGGACAGGGGTTTGGAATGAGCAGTTCTTC
J: TRBJ1-1; V: TRBV5-1; D: NA; size: many; CDR3: CASSPYGGNPEAFF; DNA: TGCGCCAGCAGCCCGTACGGAGGGAACCCTGAAGCTTTCTTT
J: TRBJ2-5; V: TRBV5-1; D: NA; size: few; CDR3: CASSSEVGETQYF; DNA: TGCGCCAGCAGTTCGGAGGTAGGGGAGACCCAGTACTTC
J: TRBJ2-3; V: TRBV5-1; D: NA; size: many; CDR3: CASSRGSTDTQYF; DNA: TGCGCCAGCAGCCGGGGGAGCACAGATACGCAGTATTTT
J: TRBJ2-7; V: TRBV9; D: TRBD2; size: many; CDR3: CASSVDGRAGDEQYF; DNA: TGTGCCAGCAGCGTAGACGGGAGGGCCGGCGACGAGCAGTACTTC
J: TRBJ1-2; V: TRBV27; D: NA; size: many; CDR3: CASSLRESYYGYTF; DNA: TGTGCCAGCAGTTTAAGGGAATCGTACTATGGCTACACCTTC
J: TRBJ1-5; V: TRBV3-1; D: TRBD1; size: NA; CDR3: CASSYRGGNQPQHF; DNA: TGTGCCAGCAGCTACAGGGGCGGCAATCAGCCCCAGCATTTT
J: TRBJ2-2; V: TRBV7-3; D: NA; size: NA; CDR3: CASSPMGRGEGELFF; DNA: TGTGCCAGCAGCCCAATGGGGCGGGGTGAGGGGGAGCTGTTTTTT
J: TRBJ2-7; V: TRBV5-1; D: TRBD1; size: many; CDR3: CASSLWGQGAVYEQYF; DNA: TGCGCCAGCAGCTTGTGGGGCCAGGGGGCCGTTTACGAGCAGTACTTC
J: TRBJ2-7; V: TRBV28; D: NA; size: many; CDR3: CASRYAVGLYEQYF; DNA: TGTGCCAGCAGGTACGCGGTCGGGCTCTACGAGCAGTACTTC
J: TRBJ2-2; V: TRBV24-1; D: TRBD2; size: many; CDR3: CATSDPGLNTGELFF; DNA: TGTGCCACCAGTGATCCGGGACTAAACACCGGGGAGCTGTTTTTT
J: TRBJ2-5; V: TRBV7-9; D: NA; size: NA; CDR3: CASSPWSDNSMDETQYF; DNA: TGTGCCAGCAGCCCCTGGTCGGACAATAGTATGGATGAGACCCAGTACTTC
J: TRBJ1-1; V: TRBV6-1; D: NA; size: few; CDR3: CASSEAEVTEAFF; DNA: TGTGCCAGCAGTGAAGCCGAGGTTACTGAAGCTTTCTTT
J: TRBJ2-1; V: TRBV3-1; D: NA; size: NA; CDR3: CASSHRDFVGDNEQFF; DNA: TGTGCCAGCAGCCATAGGGACTTCGTGGGGGACAATGAGCAGTTCTTC
J: TRBJ2-3; V: TRBV5-1; D: TRBD2; size: many; CDR3: CASSLDRLAANTDTQYF; DNA: TGCGCCAGCAGCTTGGACCGACTAGCGGCCAACACAGATACGCAGTATTTT
J: TRBJ2-4; V: TRBV20-1; D: NA; size: NA; CDR3: CSANMEGDIQYF; DNA: TGCAGTGCTAATATGGAAGGGGACATTCAGTACTTC
J: TRBJ2-1; V: TRBV29-1; D: TRBD2; size: many; CDR3: CSVDKRSGGDNEQFF; DNA: TGCAGCGTTGATAAGAGGAGCGGGGGAGACAATGAGCAGTTCTTC
J: TRBJ2-3; V: TRBV13; D: NA; size: few; CDR3: CASSLGPLGDTQYF; DNA: TGTGCCAGCAGCTTAGGCCCCCTAGGGGATACGCAGTATTTT
J: TRBJ2-1; V: TRBV9; D: NA; size: many; CDR3: CASSDRLNEQFF; DNA: TGTGCCAGCAGCGACCGACTGAATGAGCAGTTCTTC
J: TRBJ2-7; V: TRBV12-3/TRBV12-4; D: TRBD1; size: many; CDR3: CASTTGTGVYEQYF; DNA: TGTGCCAGCACAACAGGGACAGGGGTCTACGAGCAGTACTTC
J: TRBJ2-2; V: TRBV3-1; D: NA; size: few; CDR3: CASRLKGQHRTGELFF; DNA: TGTGCCAGCAGACTTAAGGGCCAGCATAGGACCGGGGAGCTGTTTTTT
J: TRBJ2-1; V: TRBV12-3/TRBV12-4; D: NA; size: many; CDR3: CASSFGVNGEQFF; DNA: TGTGCCAGCAGTTTTGGGGTTAACGGTGAGCAGTTCTTC
J: TRBJ2-2; V: TRBV5-1; D: NA; size: NA; CDR3: CASSAAPPNTGELFF; DNA: TGCGCCAGCAGCGCGGCCCCACCGAACACCGGGGAGCTGTTTTTT
J: TRBJ1-4; V: TRBV5-1; D: NA; size: many; CDR3: CASSYTGAQSPSSEKLFF; DNA: TGCGCCAGCAGCTACACTGGCGCGCAGTCACCTTCCAGCGAAAAACTGTTTTTT
J: TRBJ2-1; V: TRBV7-2; D: TRBD2; size: few; CDR3: CASSSREASGGPGQFF; DNA: TGTGCCAGCAGCAGCCGGGAGGCTAGCGGGGGGCCTGGGCAGTTCTTC
J: TRBJ2-2; V: TRBV2; D: NA; size: NA; CDR3: CASRRARGTGELFF; DNA: TGTGCCAGCAGAAGGGCCCGGGGCACCGGGGAGCTGTTTTTT
J: TRBJ2-2; V: TRBV2; D: NA; size: NA; CDR3: CASSLQGRSGELFF; DNA: TGTGCCAGCAGCCTACAGGGTCGATCCGGGGAGCTGTTTTTT